Below are 5 T cell receptor beta chains sequenced from a single sample in a study of graft-versus-host responses after intestinal transplantation. Some clones are missing from TCRdb's copy, which holds only in-frame ones; the method was immunoSEQ multiplex PCR. The sample consists of about 50,000 clones, around nine tenths of them appearing once. Their antigens remain unidentified. This material consisted of unstimulated CD4+ T cells sorted from spleen or lymph node cells, taken before transplant. The source of these receptors is a human donor who was the organ donor for an intestinal transplant.

This clone was found once. The J gene is TRBJ2-1, the V gene TRBV28; D gene unclear. In germline, CDR1 is MDHEN, CDR2 SYDVKM. V lost 6 bases to trimming and J lost 9 bases, with 18 bases between them. This CDR3 is built from 14 residues. DNA for the CDR3: TGTGCCAGCAGATACACTATACGAGGCGGTGAGCAGTTCTTC. The encoded protein is CASRYTIRGGEQFF.

The chain is built from TRBV2 and TRBJ2-4; tentatively, D is TRBD2 (6 bases). Trimming took off 10 bases at V and 3 bases at J, with 13 bases between the two ends. Germline values: CDR1 SNHLY, CDR2 FYNNEI. This CDR3 has 13 amino acids. CDR3 nucleotides: TGTGCCACCTCCGGGACTGTCAAAAACATTCAGTACTTC. The encoded protein is CATSGTVKNIQYF.

This chain joins TRBV28 and TRBJ1-1; a possible D gene is TRBD1 (5 bases). Germline CDR1 reads MDHEN; CDR2 reads SYDVKM. V was pared by 5 bases and J by 0 bases, with 10 bases between. This CDR3 is built from 14 residues. Written as DNA, the CDR3 is TGTGCCAGCAGTATCAGGGTTGTGAACACTGAAGCTTTCTTT. Encoded protein: CASSIRVVNTEAFF.

CDR3 residues: CASSPLRNTDTQYF. The CDR3 DNA reads as TGCGCCAGCAGCCCCCTACGGAACACAGATACGCAGTATTTT. The chain has TRBV5-1 and TRBJ2-3; no clear D. Germline loops: CDR1 SGHRS, CDR2 YFSETQ. This CDR3 is 14 amino acids long. The V and J ends lost 4 bases and 2 bases respectively, with 11 bases between them.

This clone was recorded a few times. The rearrangement uses TRBV28 and TRBJ2-5; TRBD1 aligns across 11 bases. The germline V gene has CDR1 MDHEN and CDR2 SYDVKM. The ends lost 6 bases at V and 5 bases at J; junction bases unmatched: 5. This CDR3 is built from 14 residues. CDR3 bases: TGTGCCAGCAGGGGGACAGGGGGGTGGGAGACCCAGTACTTC. Its translation is CASRGTGGWETQYF.